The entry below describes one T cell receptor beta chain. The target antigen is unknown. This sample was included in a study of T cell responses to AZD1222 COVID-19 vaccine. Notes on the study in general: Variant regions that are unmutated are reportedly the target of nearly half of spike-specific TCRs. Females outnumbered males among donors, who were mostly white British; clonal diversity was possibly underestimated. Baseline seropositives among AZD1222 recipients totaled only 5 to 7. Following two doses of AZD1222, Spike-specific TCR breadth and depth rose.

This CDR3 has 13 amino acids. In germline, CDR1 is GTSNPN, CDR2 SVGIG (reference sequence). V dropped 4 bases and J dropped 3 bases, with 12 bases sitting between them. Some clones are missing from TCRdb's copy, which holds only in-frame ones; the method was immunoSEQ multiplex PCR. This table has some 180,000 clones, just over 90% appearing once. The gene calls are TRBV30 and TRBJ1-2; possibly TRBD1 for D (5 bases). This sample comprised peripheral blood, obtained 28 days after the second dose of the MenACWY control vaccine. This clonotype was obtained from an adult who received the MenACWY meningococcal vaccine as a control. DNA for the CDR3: TGTGCCTGGAAGGAAGACAGTCACTATGGCTACACCTTC. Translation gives CAWKEDSHYGYTF.